One and the same sample provided the 9 T cell receptor beta chains below, sequenced in a study of blood T cell repertoires in COVID-19. Produced via immunoSEQ multiplex PCR; TCRdb's table is partial and in-frame only. The repertoire holds about 340,000 clones, with more than 70% as singletons. The specimen sequenced was peripheral blood. The receptors come from a man aged 25 to 40 with active or convalescent COVID-19.

This clone has just a few counts. V usage is TRBV27 and J usage is TRBJ1-3; D gene ambiguous. This CDR3 is built from 13 residues. The ends were cut back, 3 bases at V and 3 bases at J, with 6 bases in the middle. The germline V gene encodes CDR1 MNHEY and CDR2 SMNVEV (reference sequence). In nucleotides, the CDR3 is TGTGCCAGCAGTTTCTCAGGTGGAAACACCATATATTTT. Translation gives CASSFSGGNTIYF.

There are a few counts of this clone. The chain employs TRBV29-1 and TRBJ1-1, with 8 bases fitting TRBD1. CDR3 length equals 15 residues. J was trimmed by 3 bases and V by 0 bases; bases with no gene match: 6. Germline V gene data show CDR1 as SQVTM and CDR2 as ANQGSEA. CDR3 coding DNA: TGCAGCGTTGAAGACCAGGACAGGGTGGACACTGAAGCTTTCTTT. This gives the protein CSVEDQDRVDTEAFF. The full variable domain, rest sourced from reference TRBV29-1 and TRBJ1-1, is SAVISQKPSRDICQRGTSLTIQCQVDSQVTMMFWYRQQPGQSLTLIATANQGSEATYESGFVIDKFPISRPNLTFSTLTVSNMSPEDSSIYLCSVEDQDRVDTEAFFGQGTRLTVV.

This chain links TRBV19 with TRBJ2-1; 10 nucleotides agree with TRBD1. The CDR3 runs 17 residues. Per germline, CDR1 LNHDA and CDR2 SQIVND (reference sequence). Germline trimming cut 5 bases from V and 7 bases from J; bases unmatched to any gene: 14. The CDR3 DNA is TGTGCCAGTAGTTCCCCTCGTTGGGACAGGGGACGAAATGAGCAGTTCTTC. This codes for CASSSPRWDRGRNEQFF.

This clone appeared a single time. The rearrangement links TRBV19 to TRBJ2-5; a possible D gene is TRBD2 (5 bases). CDR1 LNHDA and CDR2 SQIVND come from the germline V gene (reference sequence). Trimming took off 3 bases at V and 5 bases at J, with 13 bases between the two ends. This CDR3 comprises 14 residues. CDR3 residues: CASSILRSGETQYF. The CDR3 DNA reads as TGTGCCAGTAGTATTTTAAGGTCGGGGGAGACCCAGTACTTC.

On this clone: Different DNA sequences within this sample yield the same CDR3. V and J are TRBV9 and TRBJ2-3, with 10 bases identical to TRBD2. The CDR3 length is 16 residues. Germline V gives CDR1 SGDLS, CDR2 YYNGEE. The V gene end was trimmed by 2 bases and the J gene end by 4 bases; junction bases not matched to a gene: 7. Here the CDR3 DNA reads TGTGCCAGCAGCGTTCTGAGCGGGAGGGGTTCAGATACGCAGTATTTT. Protein: CASSVLSGRGSDTQYF.

J is TRBJ2-7 and V is TRBV27; 9 bases fit TRBD1. Trimming at V came to 5 bases and at J to 3 bases, leaving 5 bases not matched to a gene. The CDR3 runs to 14 residues. CDR1 and CDR2 from the germline V gene are MNHEY and SMNVEV (reference sequence). The CDR3, as DNA: TGTGCCAGCAGTAGACAGGGGGGGGTCTACGAGCAGTACTTC. Translation gives CASSRQGGVYEQYF.

The rearrangement links TRBV11-2 to TRBJ2-2; 7 bases match TRBD1. The junction had 7 bases not matched to a gene; V was cut back by 5 bases and J by 4 bases. Per germline, CDR1 SGHAT and CDR2 FQNNGV. This CDR3 spans 15 amino acids. The DNA for the CDR3 is TGTGCCAGCAGCCTTGACAGGGTGGGCACCGGGGAGCTGTTTTTT. Its translation is CASSLDRVGTGELFF.

The chain recombines TRBV7-9 with TRBJ2-7, with D possibly matching TRBD2 (6 bases). This CDR3 is 13 amino acids long. CDR1 and CDR2 from the germline V gene are SEHNR and FQNEAQ (reference sequence). V dropped 3 bases and J dropped 0 bases, with 6 bases sitting between them. In DNA, the CDR3 is TGTGCCAGCAGCTTCGGGAGCTCCTACGAGCAGTACTTC. This codes for CASSFGSSYEQYF.

The chain recombines TRBV7-3 with TRBJ2-1, with a tentative D call TRBD1 (6 bases). The CDR3 contains 16 residues. Germline CDR1 is SGHTA and CDR2 is FQGTGA. Trimming shortened V by 3 bases and J by 2 bases, and 14 bases separated the two germline ends. CDR3 DNA sequence: TGTGCCAGCAGCTTGAATCGACAGGTGCCCTACAATGAGCAGTTCTTC. This translates into CASSLNRQVPYNEQFF.